The present entry profiles one T cell receptor beta chain with its context. What it binds is unknown. The record originates from a study of blood T cells in healthy people across ages. General study results and limits: The fall in TCR beta diversity per million T cells was roughly linear with age. Because sorting was not performed, PBMCs prevented conclusive naive versus antigen-experienced comparison. TCR beta diversity tracked closely with naive T cell percentage.

V lost 3 bases to trimming and J lost 4 bases; unmatched junction nucleotides: 4. The CDR3 consists of 14 residues. Germline V gives CDR1 SGDLS, CDR2 YYNGEE. A J-beta primer mix and a sample-barcoded 5' primer were used in a second PCR of roughly 7 to 12 cycles. TCRdb recomputed calls from the 5' RACE reads with MiXCR, one row per CDR3 protein. The sample lists 1 million to 1.2 million distinct CDR3 sequences, under 40% occurring once. Sample: blood. V usage is TRBV9 and J usage is TRBJ2-3, with TRBD1 matching 8 bases. This sequence was found in a man aged 18-30 years in good health. The CDR3 spells CASSATGDADTQYF. Written as DNA, the CDR3 is TGTGCCAGCAGCGCGACAGGGGACGCAGATACGCAGTATTTT.